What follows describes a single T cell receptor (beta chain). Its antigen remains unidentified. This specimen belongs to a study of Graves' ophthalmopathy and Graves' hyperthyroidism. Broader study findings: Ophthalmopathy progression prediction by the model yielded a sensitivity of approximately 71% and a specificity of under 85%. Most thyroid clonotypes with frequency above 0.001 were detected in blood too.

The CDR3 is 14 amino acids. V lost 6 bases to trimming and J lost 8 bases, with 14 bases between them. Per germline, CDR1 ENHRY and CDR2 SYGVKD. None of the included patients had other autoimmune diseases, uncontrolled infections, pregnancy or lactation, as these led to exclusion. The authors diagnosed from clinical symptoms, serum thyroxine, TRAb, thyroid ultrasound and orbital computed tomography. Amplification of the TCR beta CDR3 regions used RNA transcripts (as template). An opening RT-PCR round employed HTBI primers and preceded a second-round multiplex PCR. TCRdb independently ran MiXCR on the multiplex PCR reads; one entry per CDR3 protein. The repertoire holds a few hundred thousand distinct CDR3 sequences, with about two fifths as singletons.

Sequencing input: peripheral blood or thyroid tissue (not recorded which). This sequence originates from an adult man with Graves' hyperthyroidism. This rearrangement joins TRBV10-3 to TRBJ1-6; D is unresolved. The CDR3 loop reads CAISSYSPDSPLHF. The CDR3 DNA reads TGTGCCATCAGCAGTTACTCTCCTGATTCACCCCTCCACTTT.